Listed below are T cell receptor beta chains from one sample, sequenced in a study of CD8+CD57+ T cells in acquired aplastic anemia. TCRdb re-derived calls from the reads in MiXCR, one entry per CDR3 protein. Counted here are 90,000 to 130,000 distinct CDR3 sequences, approximately 49% occurring once; the ten biggest clones make up about 32%. Material for sequencing was sorted CD4+, CD8+, or CD8+CD57+ T cells (not recorded which) from PBMCs. The receptors shown here come from a human donor in good health, serving as a control. Both conserved end residues are part of each CDR3. D genes are given only for firm matches. The listing skips clone size in some rows; elsewhere it reads once, few, many or a size class.

cdr3_aa | cdr3_nt | v_call | clone_size | j_call | d_call
CASSVDRESRKQYF | TGTGCCAGCAGCGTCGACAGGGAAAGTCGGAAGCAGTACTTC | TRBV2 | - | TRBJ2-7 | TRBD1
CASSLGRDRVDSPLHF | TGTGCCAGCAGCTTAGGCCGGGACAGGGTTGATTCACCCCTCCACTTT | TRBV7-6 | - | TRBJ1-6 | TRBD1
CATSRVQFSEQYF | TGTGCCACCAGCAGAGTTCAGTTCAGCGAGCAGTACTTC | TRBV15 | - | TRBJ2-7 | -
CATSGDSTYEQYF | TGTGCCACCAGCGGGGACAGTACCTACGAGCAGTACTTC | TRBV15 | once | TRBJ2-7 | TRBD1
CASSQDRQVEAFF | TGCGCCAGCAGCCAAGATAGGCAGGTTGAAGCTTTCTTT | TRBV4-3 | many | TRBJ1-1 | -
CASSLGTGGTQYF | TGTGCCAGCAGTTTAGGGACAGGGGGTACGCAGTATTTT | TRBV27 | many | TRBJ2-3 | TRBD1
CASGPTGGTNEKLFF | TGTGCCAGCGGGCCAACAGGGGGCACTAATGAAAAACTGTTTTTT | TRBV12-3/TRBV12-4 | - | TRBJ1-4 | TRBD1
CASSYYGGQGNQPQHF | TGTGCCAGCAGTTACTATGGGGGACAGGGCAATCAGCCCCAGCATTTT | TRBV6-2/TRBV6-3 | few | TRBJ1-5 | TRBD1
CASSWTAAYEQYF | TGTGCCAGCAGCTGGACAGCGGCCTACGAGCAGTACTTC | TRBV5-8 | many | TRBJ2-7 | -
CSVSGQGTDTQYF | TGCAGCGTTTCGGGACAGGGCACAGATACGCAGTATTTT | TRBV29-1 | - | TRBJ2-3 | TRBD1
CASGYVAVNEQFF | TGTGCCAGCGGTTACGTAGCTGTCAATGAGCAGTTCTTC | TRBV12-3/TRBV12-4 | once | TRBJ2-1 | -
CASSLSSGKEQLF | TGTGCCAGCAGCTTATCTAGCGGGAAGGAGCAGCTCTTC | TRBV7-3 | once | TRBJ2-1 | TRBD2
CAISDLAETSYEQYF | TGTGCCATCAGTGATCTGGCGGAGACTTCCTACGAGCAGTACTTC | TRBV10-3 | many | TRBJ2-7 | -
CATSRVVGRGSYTF | TGTGCCACCAGCAGAGTAGTGGGGAGGGGGAGCTACACCTTC | TRBV15 | few | TRBJ1-2 | -
CSVGQLLFYGYTF | TGCAGCGTTGGACAGTTACTTTTCTATGGCTACACCTTC | TRBV29-1 | once | TRBJ1-2 | -
CASSRTDAYGYTF | TGTGCCAGCAGCCGAACAGATGCCTATGGCTACACCTTC | TRBV12-3/TRBV12-4 | - | TRBJ1-2 | -
CASSTAHSPLHF | TGTGCCAGCAGTACCGCCCATTCACCCCTCCACTTT | TRBV12-3/TRBV12-4 | - | TRBJ1-6 | -
CATHQGRDTTEAFF | TGTGCCACCCACCAGGGCAGGGATACCACTGAAGCTTTCTTT | TRBV10-3 | - | TRBJ1-1 | -
CASSDFLASSGSDTQYF | TGTGCCAGCAGTGATTTTTTAGCTAGTTCCGGTTCAGATACGCAGTATTTT | TRBV2 | - | TRBJ2-3 | -
CASSFGTDENYGYTF | TGCGCCAGCAGCTTCGGGACAGACGAAAACTATGGCTACACCTTC | TRBV5-1 | - | TRBJ1-2 | TRBD1
CASSQVSPRAGGPPNEQFF | TGTGCCAGCAGCCAAGTATCCCCGCGAGCGGGGGGACCACCCAATGAGCAGTTCTTC | TRBV14 | - | TRBJ2-1 | TRBD2
CASSSDTHTGELFF | TGTGCCAGCAGCTCGGACACACACACCGGGGAGCTGTTTTTT | TRBV7-9 | - | TRBJ2-2 | -
CASSLGGPTYNEQFF | TGTGCCAGCAGTTTAGGGGGGCCAACTTACAATGAGCAGTTCTTC | TRBV12-3/TRBV12-4 | many | TRBJ2-1 | -
CAASGSRGVGNEQFF | TGTGCCGCGTCGGGAAGCAGGGGGGTGGGGAATGAGCAGTTCTTC | TRBV24-1 | - | TRBJ2-1 | -
CASSIGRDFVNPPLHF | TGTGCCAGCAGTATTGGCAGGGATTTTGTTAATCCACCCCTCCACTTT | TRBV27 | few | TRBJ1-6 | -
CSVGEGQWNSPLHF | TGCAGCGTTGGAGAGGGACAATGGAATTCACCCCTCCACTTT | TRBV29-1 | - | TRBJ1-6 | -
CASSDWGDFDGYTF | TGTGCCAGCAGTGACTGGGGGGACTTTGATGGCTACACCTTC | TRBV25-1 | - | TRBJ1-2 | -
CASSIRQGTGYGYTF | TGCGCCAGCAGCATCCGACAGGGGACGGGCTATGGCTACACCTTC | TRBV5-1 | - | TRBJ1-2 | TRBD1